In its sample, the clone carrying this T cell receptor (beta chain) was seen a few times. The antigen remains unidentified. The study, taken as a whole, reports: Tumor-infiltrating Treg TCR alpha and beta sequences overlapped most with tumor naive CD4+ T cells, then blood naive. Tumor memory CD4+ T cell TCR gene usage was found to cluster with blood and lymph node memory CD4+ cells and with lymph node naive CD4+ cells.

Memory CD4+ T cells were sorted as CD4+CD45RO+CD25- cells. Germline V CDR1 and CDR2: KGHDR, SFDVKD. Trimming cost V 8 bases and J 5 bases, with 18 bases left between them. The CDR3 has 15 amino acids. Semi-nested PCR with Nested Universal Primer A followed constant-region reverse priming of full-length variable regions. TCRdb used MiXCR to reprocess the 5' RACE reads, holding one entry per CDR3 protein. In the table there are roughly 44,000 distinct CDR3 sequences, 29% of which are singletons. Source material: memory CD4+ T cells sorted from a lymph node. Subset here: memory CD4+ T cells, CD4+CD45RO+CD25-. V and J are TRBV24-1 and TRBJ2-1, with D perhaps TRBD2 (6 bases). This receptor was taken from a female donor with breast cancer. In nucleotides, the CDR3 is TGTGCCACCAAGGGGCCGGAGGGCCGTCACAATGAGCAGTTCTTC. Translated: CATKGPEGRHNEQFF.